This T cell receptor beta chain was retrieved from a study of identical twins. Study findings and constraints: Zero-insertion findings could be partly confounded by invariant cells (MAIT and iNKT cells). Clonotypes of the beta chain that were abundant in cord blood carried fewer insertions (memory repertoires showed none). Twins showed weaker excess sharing in their beta out-of-frame sequences.

V was cut by 4 bases and J by 4 bases, with 10 bases left in between. The germline CDR1 and CDR2 sequences are SGHRS and YFSETQ. CDR3 length: 13 amino acids. TCRdb re-called the 5' RACE reads through MiXCR, storing one row per CDR3 protein. This table holds 450,000 or so distinct CDR3 sequences, approximately 15% found once. For this clonotype: The antigen remains undetermined.

This sample was also put to use in a study of yellow fever vaccine responses in identical twins.

The genes are TRBV5-1 and TRBJ2-3, with D perhaps matching TRBD1 (6 bases). The clonotype originates from a woman aged 18-29 years in good health. Sample: CD4+ T cells sorted from blood. The CDR3 loop is CASSRDNSDTQYF. DNA for the CDR3: TGCGCCAGCAGCCGGGACAACTCAGATACGCAGTATTTT.